This TCR beta chain was sequenced during a study of beta chain features in type 1 diabetes. Across the whole study: Age, gender and cell yields were similar between patients and healthy donors. Regarding the study as a whole: In every one of the four CD4+ subsets, TCRB CDR3s were moderately but significantly shorter in Type 1 diabetes patients.

V gave up 3 bases and J gave up 4 bases; unmatched junction bases: 2. CDR1 is SEHNR, CDR2 FQNEAQ, per germline (reference sequence). This CDR3 is 15 amino acids long. A note on this clone: Its antigen is unidentified.

As every portion of the isolated RNA was reverse transcribed, the sequencing read expressed TCRB transcripts. Repertoires were generated with immunoSEQ multiplex PCR, while TCRdb's copy carries only in-frame clones and drops some. The table records 300,000 to 450,000 clones, around 12% of them present only once. This receptor was obtained from a woman aged 18-30 years with type 1 diabetes. The V and J genes are TRBV7-9 and TRBJ2-1; 11 positions agree with TRBD2. Sequencing used naive CD4+ T cells from blood. The DNA for the CDR3 is TGTGCCAGCAGCTTGGCTAGCGGGGGGTACAATGAGCAGTTCTTC. Translation gives CASSLASGGYNEQFF.